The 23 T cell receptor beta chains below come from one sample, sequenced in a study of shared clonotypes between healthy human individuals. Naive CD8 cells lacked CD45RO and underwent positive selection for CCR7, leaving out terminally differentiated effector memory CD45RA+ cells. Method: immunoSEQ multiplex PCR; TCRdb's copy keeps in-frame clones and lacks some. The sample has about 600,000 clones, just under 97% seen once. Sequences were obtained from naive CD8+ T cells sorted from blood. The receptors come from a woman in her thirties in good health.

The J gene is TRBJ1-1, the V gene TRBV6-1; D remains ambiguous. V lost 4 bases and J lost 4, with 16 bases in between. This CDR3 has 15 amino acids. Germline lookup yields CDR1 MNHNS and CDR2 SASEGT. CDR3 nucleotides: TGTGCCAGCAGTGGGGCGGGAGGGTGGATCACTGAAGCTTTCTTT. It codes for CASSGAGGWITEAFF.

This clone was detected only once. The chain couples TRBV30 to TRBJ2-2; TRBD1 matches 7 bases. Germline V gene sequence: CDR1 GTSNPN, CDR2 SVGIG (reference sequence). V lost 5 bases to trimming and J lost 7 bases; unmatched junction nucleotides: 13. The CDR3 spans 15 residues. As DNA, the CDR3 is TGTGCCTGGGATAGGGAACAGGGGTTGTTCGGGGAGCTGTTTTTT. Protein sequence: CAWDREQGLFGELFF.

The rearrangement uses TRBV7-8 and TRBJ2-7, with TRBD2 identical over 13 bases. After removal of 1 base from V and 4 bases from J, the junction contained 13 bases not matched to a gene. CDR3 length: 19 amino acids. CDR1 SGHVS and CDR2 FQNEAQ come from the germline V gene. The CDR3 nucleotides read TGTGCCAGCAGCTTAGTATTTCGGACTAGCGGGAGCGACCTGTACGAGCAGTACTTC. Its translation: CASSLVFRTSGSDLYEQYF.

CDR3 loop: CASSFSGSSYEQYF. The CDR3 bases are TGTGCCAGCAGCTTCAGCGGGAGCTCCTACGAGCAGTACTTC. J is TRBJ2-5 and V is TRBV7-9; 8 bases fit TRBD2. The J call is uncertain, as TRBJ2-7 better fits the DNA end. CDR1 SEHNR and CDR2 FQNEAQ come from the germline V gene (reference sequence). The length of the CDR3 is 14 residues.

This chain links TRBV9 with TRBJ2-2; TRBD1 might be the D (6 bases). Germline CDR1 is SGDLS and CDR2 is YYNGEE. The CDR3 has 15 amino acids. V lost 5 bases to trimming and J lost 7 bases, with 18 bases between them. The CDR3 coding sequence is TGTGCCAGCAGGGGGAGAGGGCCGGACAGCGGGGAGCTGTTTTTT. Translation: CASRGRGPDSGELFF.

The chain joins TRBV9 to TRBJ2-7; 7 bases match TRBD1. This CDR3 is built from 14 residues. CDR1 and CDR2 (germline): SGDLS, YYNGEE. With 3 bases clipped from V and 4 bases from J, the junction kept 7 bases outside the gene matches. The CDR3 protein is CASSDRDRDYEQYF. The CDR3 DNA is TGTGCCAGCAGCGACCGGGACAGAGATTACGAGCAGTACTTC.

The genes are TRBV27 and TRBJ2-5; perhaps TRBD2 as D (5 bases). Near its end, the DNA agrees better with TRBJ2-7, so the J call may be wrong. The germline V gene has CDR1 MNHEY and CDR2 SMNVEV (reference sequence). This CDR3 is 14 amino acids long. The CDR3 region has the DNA TGTGCCAGCAGTTCCCTCAGCGAGGGCTACGAGCAGTACTTC. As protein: CASSSLSEGYEQYF.

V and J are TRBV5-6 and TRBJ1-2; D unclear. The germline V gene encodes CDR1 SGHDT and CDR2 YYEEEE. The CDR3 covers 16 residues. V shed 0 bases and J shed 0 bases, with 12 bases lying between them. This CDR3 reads CASSLAFENTNYGYTF. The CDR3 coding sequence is TGTGCCAGCAGCTTGGCCTTTGAGAACACTAACTATGGCTACACCTTC.

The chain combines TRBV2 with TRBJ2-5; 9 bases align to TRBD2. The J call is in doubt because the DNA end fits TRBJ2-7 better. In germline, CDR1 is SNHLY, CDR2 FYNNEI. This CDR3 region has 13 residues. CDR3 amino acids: CASRGTSRYEQYF. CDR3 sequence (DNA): TGTGCCAGCAGAGGGACTAGCAGGTACGAGCAGTACTTC.

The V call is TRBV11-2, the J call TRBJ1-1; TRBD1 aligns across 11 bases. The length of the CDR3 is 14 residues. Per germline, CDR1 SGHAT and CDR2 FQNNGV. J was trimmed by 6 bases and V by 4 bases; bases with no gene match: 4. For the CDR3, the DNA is TGTGCCAGCAGCTCGGACAGGGGGCCCGCTGAAGCTTTCTTT. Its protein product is CASSSDRGPAEAFF.

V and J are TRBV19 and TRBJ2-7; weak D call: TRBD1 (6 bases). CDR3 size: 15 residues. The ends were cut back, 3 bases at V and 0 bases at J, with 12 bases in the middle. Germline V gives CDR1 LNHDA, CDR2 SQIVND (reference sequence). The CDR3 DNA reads TGTGCCAGTAGTATGGTTCTGGGGGCCTCCTACGAGCAGTACTTC. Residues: CASSMVLGASYEQYF.

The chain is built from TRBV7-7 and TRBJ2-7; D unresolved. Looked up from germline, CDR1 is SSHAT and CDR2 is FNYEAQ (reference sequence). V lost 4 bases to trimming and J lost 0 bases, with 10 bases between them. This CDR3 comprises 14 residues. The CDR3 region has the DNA TGTGCCAGCAGCTCTTCGGAAGCCTCCTACGAGCAGTACTTC. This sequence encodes CASSSSEASYEQYF.

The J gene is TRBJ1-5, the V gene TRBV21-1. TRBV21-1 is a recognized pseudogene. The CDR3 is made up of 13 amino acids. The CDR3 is CASSAGSEEPQHF. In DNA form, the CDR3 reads TGTGCCAGCTCTGCAGGGAGCGAGGAGCCCCAGCATTTT.

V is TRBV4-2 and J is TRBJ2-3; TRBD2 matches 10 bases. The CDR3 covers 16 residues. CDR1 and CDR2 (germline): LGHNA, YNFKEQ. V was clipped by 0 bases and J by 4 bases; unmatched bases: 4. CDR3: CASSQELAGAADTQYF. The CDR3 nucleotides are TGTGCCAGCAGCCAAGAGCTAGCGGGAGCGGCAGATACGCAGTATTTT.

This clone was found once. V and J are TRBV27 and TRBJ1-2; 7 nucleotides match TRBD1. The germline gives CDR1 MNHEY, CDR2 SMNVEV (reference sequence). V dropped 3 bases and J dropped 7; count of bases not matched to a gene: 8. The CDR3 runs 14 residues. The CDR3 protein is CASSFSGGAVGYTF. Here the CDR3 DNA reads TGTGCCAGCAGTTTTTCAGGGGGGGCCGTTGGCTACACCTTC.

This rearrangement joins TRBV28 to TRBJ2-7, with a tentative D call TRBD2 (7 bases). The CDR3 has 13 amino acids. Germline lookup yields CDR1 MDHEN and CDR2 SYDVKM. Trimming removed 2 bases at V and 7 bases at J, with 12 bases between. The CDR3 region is CASSLRGAREQYF. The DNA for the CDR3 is TGTGCCAGCAGTTTACGGGGGGCGCGGGAGCAGTACTTC.

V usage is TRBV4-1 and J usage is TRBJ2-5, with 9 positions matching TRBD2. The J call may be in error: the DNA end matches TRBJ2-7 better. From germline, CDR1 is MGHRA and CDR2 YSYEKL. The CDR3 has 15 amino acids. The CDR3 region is CASSQGVSGSYEQYF. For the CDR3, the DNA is TGCGCCAGCAGCCAAGGTGTTAGCGGGAGCTACGAGCAGTACTTC.

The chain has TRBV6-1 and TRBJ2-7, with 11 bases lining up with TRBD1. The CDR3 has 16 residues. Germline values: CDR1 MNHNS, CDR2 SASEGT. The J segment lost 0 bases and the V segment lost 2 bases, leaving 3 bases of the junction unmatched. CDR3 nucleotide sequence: TGTGCCAGCAGTGAATACGGGACAGGGGGCTCCTACGAGCAGTACTTC. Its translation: CASSEYGTGGSYEQYF.

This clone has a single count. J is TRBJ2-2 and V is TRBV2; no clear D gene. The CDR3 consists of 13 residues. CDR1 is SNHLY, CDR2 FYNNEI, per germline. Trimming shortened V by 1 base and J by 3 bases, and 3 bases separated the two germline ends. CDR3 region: CASSEEDTGELFF. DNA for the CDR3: TGTGCCAGCAGTGAAGAGGACACCGGGGAGCTGTTTTTT.

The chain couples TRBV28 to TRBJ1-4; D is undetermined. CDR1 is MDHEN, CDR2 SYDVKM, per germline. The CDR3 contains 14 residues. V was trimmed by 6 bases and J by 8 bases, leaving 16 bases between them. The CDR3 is CASRIGLVGEKLFF. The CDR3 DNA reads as TGTGCCAGCAGAATAGGACTTGTTGGGGAAAAACTGTTTTTT.

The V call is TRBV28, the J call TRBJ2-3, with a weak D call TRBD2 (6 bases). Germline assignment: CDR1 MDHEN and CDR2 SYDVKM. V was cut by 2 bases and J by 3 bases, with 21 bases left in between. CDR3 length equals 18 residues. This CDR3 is CASSLMISGGYGTDTQYF. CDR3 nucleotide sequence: TGTGCCAGCAGTTTAATGATTTCTGGAGGGTATGGAACAGATACGCAGTATTTT.

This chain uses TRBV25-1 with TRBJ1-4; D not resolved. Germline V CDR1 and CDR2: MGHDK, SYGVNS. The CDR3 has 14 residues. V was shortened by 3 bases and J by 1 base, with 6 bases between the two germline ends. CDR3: CASSEVETNEKLFF. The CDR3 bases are TGTGCCAGCAGTGAGGTCGAAACTAATGAAAAACTGTTTTTT.

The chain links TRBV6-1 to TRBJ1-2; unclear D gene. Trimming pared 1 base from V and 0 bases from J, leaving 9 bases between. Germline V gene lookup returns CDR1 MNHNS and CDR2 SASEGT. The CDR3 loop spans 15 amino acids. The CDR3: CASSEGHQANYGYTF. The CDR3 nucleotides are TGTGCCAGCAGTGAAGGGCACCAAGCTAACTATGGCTACACCTTC.